The subject of this entry is one T cell receptor beta chain. This receptor's antigen is unknown. Base quality data are lacking; no much larger clone is found one base away. This entry is derived from a study of blood T cell repertoires in COVID-19 (dated by TCRdb to the early 2020s). Looking at the study overall: Samples from collaborators originated in the United States, Italy and Spain and spanned both the acute and convalescent phases of COVID-19. Where available, HLA class I and class II types were obtained from metadata supplied by the sample provider rather than from assay-based typing. The dataset comprised deeply sampled blood TCRbeta repertoires from subjects exposed to, actively infected with, or recovered from COVID-19. The prospective study material was composed of cDNA or gDNA derived from T cells, B-cell-depleted T cells, or PBMCs. A freely available public database, intended as a resource for researchers studying the immune response to SARS-CoV-2, is where the repertoires were released. The samples were drawn from two sources: the first 160 participants of the ongoing ImmuneRACE study, and 1,254 subjects contributed by 6 global collaborators. Sample metadata almost always included a de-identified subject ID, COVID-19 status, age in years and sex.

Each collaborating institution followed its own protocols to collect whole blood in K2EDTA tubes. For TCRbeta analysis, collaborators shipped samples in one of three forms: frozen whole blood, isolated PBMCs, or DNA extracted from either of those sample types. Per the germline V gene, ENHRY is the CDR1 and SYGVKD is the CDR2. Trimming at the junction amounts to 3 bases on V and 12 bases on J, and the germline ends lie 15 bases apart. The CDR3 covers 13 residues, taking in both the cysteine and the phenylalanine. Only the CDR3 portion is preserved as DNA: 39 bases, with reading frame beginning at the first base. Paper-wide results and their limitations: Clinical and demographic metadata were provided uncurated, with the amount varying by source and participant.

The immunoSEQ Assay, a bias-controlled multiplex PCR, was used to amplify TCRbeta CDR3 regions from genomic DNA. From the authors' description of their analysis: The number of nucleated cells in each sample was estimated from the amplification of reference gene primers within the assay. Sequence reads were collapsed and filtered to measure the absolute abundance of every unique TCRbeta CDR3 rearrangement. Productive Simpson clonality was computed per sample as the square root of Simpson's diversity index over productive rearrangements. This immuneACCESS table, as held by TCRdb, lists in-frame sequences with V and J called but not all clones. Of the missing ones, under half trace to an unresolved V gene in checked studies; the others have no known cause. The DNA gave D and trimming, while V, J and clone size come from that table. Within this sample are tens of thousands of clones, with 86% of them counted one time only. Approximately 1.3% of the sample comes from the top ten.

The receptor was isolated from a woman of 80 years or more with acute or convalescent COVID-19. Sequencing was done on a sample of peripheral blood. Here the chain combines TRBV10-3 and TRBJ2-1; the D segment cannot be called with confidence. The CDR3 loop reads CAISERSSVGQFF. At the DNA level, the sequence is TGTGCCATCAGTGAAAGGAGCTCCGTCGGGCAGTTCTTC.